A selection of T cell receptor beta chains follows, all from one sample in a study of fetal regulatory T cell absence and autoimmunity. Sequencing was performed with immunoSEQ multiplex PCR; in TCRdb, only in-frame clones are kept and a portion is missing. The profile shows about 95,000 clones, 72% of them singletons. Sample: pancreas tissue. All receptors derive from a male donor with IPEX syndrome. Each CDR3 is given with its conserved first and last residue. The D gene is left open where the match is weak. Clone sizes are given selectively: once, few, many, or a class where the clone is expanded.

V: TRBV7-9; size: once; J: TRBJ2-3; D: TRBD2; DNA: TGTGCCAGCAGCTTAATTGGAGCGGGAGGGCCAGGGGATACGCAGTATTTT; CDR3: CASSLIGAGGPGDTQYF
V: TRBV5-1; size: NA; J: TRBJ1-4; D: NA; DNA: TGCGCCAGCAGCCTACTCCAGGGAGATGAAAAACTGTTTTTT; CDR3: CASSLLQGDEKLFF
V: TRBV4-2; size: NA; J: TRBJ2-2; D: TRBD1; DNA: TGTGCCAGCAGCCAAGTTGGGGCAGGGGGGCTGTTTTTT; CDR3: CASSQVGAGGLFF
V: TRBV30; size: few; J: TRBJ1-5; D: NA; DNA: TGTGCCTGGAGTTCGGGGGGAGAAAATCAGCCCCAGCATTTT; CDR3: CAWSSGGENQPQHF
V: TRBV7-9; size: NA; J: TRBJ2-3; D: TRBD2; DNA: TGTGCCAGCAGCCGCGGGACTAGCGGCACAGATACGCAGTATTTT; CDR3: CASSRGTSGTDTQYF
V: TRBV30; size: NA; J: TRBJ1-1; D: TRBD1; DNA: TGTGCCTGGAACGACAGGGGGCTCATGAACACTGAAGCTTTCTTT; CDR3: CAWNDRGLMNTEAFF
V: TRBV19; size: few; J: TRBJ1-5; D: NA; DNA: TGTGCCAGTAGTATGCAGGGAGGCAATCAGCCCCAGCATTTT; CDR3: CASSMQGGNQPQHF
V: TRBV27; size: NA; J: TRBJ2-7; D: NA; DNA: TGTGCCAGCAGTTTATATCCCAGGGGCAGCTCCTACGAGCAGTACTTC; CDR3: CASSLYPRGSSYEQYF
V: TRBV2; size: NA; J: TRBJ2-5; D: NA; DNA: TGTGCCAGCAGCCCCTTGAACCCAGAGACCCAGTACTTC; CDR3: CASSPLNPETQYF
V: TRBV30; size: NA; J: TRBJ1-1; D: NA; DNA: TGTGCCTGGAGTCCCCAGCGACTCAGGGCGAACACTGAAGCTTTCTTT; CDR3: CAWSPQRLRANTEAFF
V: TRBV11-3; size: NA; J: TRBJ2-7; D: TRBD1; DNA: TGTGCCAGCAGCTCGCACCGGGACAGGGTGGGGGAGCAGTACTTC; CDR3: CASSSHRDRVGEQYF
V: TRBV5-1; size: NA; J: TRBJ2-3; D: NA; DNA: TGCGCCAGCAGCCCGGAGGCGGGCCTACTCCCCCCCACAGATACGCAGTATTTT; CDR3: CASSPEAGLLPPTDTQYF
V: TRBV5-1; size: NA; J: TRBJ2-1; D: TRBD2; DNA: TGCGCCAGCAGCCCTACGACTAGCTATACCTACAATGAGCAGTTCTTC; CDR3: CASSPTTSYTYNEQFF
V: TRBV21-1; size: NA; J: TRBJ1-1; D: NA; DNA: TGTGCCAGCAGCAACGAGGGACAGGGGATGAACACTGAAGCTTTCTTT; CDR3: CASSNEGQGMNTEAFF
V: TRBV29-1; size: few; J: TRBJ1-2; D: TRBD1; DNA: TGCAGCGTTGAAGAGGGAGGGACAGCCTATGGCTACACCTTC; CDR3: CSVEEGGTAYGYTF
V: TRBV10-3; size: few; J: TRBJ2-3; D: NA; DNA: TGTGCCATCAGGGCAGGAGATACGCAGTATTTT; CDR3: CAIRAGDTQYF
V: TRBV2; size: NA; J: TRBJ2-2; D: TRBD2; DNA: TGTGCCAGCAGTGAACAGGCTAGCGGGAACACCGGGGAGCTGTTTTTT; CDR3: CASSEQASGNTGELFF
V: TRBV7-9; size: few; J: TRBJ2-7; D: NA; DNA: TGTGCCAGCAGCTTAGCCCGGACATACGAGCAGTACTTC; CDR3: CASSLARTYEQYF
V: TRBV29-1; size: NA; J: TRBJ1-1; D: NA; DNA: TGCAGCGTTTGGGACAACACTGAAGCTTTCTTT; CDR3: CSVWDNTEAFF
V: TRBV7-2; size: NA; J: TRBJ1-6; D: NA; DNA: TGTGCCAGCAGCTTAAGAGGCAGCAGCTCCTATAATTCACCCCTCCACTTT; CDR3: CASSLRGSSSYNSPLHF
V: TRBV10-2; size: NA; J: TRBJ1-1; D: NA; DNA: TGCGCCAGCAGACAGGGAGGCACTGAAGCTTTCTTT; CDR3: CASRQGGTEAFF
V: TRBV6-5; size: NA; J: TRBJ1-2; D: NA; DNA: TGTGCCAGCAGTTACTCGTACCGGGACAACTATGGCTACACCTTC; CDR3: CASSYSYRDNYGYTF
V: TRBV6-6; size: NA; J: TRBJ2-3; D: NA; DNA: TGTGCCAGCAGTTACTATAGCGGCACAGATACGCAGTATTTT; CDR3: CASSYYSGTDTQYF
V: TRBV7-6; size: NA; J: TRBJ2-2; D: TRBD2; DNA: TGTGCCAGCAGCTCTACTAGCGGGAGGGCCAGGACCGGGGAGCTGTTTTTT; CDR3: CASSSTSGRARTGELFF
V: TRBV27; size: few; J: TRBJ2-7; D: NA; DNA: TGTGCCAGCAGTTTGATGCCGGGACCGCCGGGAGAGCAGTACTTC; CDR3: CASSLMPGPPGEQYF
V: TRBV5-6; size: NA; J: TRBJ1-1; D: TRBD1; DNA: TGTGCCAGCAGCTTGGGGGACAGGGGCAACACTGAAGCTTTCTTT; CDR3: CASSLGDRGNTEAFF
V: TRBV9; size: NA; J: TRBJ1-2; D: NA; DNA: TGTGCCAGCAGCGCACTTAACTATGGCTACACCTTC; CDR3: CASSALNYGYTF
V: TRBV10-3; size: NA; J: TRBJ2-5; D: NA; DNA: TGTGCCATCAGTGAGTCGGGGAGAGTACAAGAGACCCAGTACTTC; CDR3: CAISESGRVQETQYF
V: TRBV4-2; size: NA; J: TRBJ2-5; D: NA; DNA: TGTGCCAGCAGCCAAGAGGGGCAAGAGACCCAGTACTTC; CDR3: CASSQEGQETQYF
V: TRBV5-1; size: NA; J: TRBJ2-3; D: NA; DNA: TGCGCCAGCAGCTTGGTGGTTCAAGATACGCAGTATTTT; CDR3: CASSLVVQDTQYF
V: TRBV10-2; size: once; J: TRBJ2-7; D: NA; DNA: TGCGCCAGCAGTGAGGGGCAGGGGGGATCCTACGAGCAGTACTTC; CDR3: CASSEGQGGSYEQYF
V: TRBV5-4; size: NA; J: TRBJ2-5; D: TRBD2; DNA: TGTGCCAGCAGCTTTGGGAGGGCTCCAGGAGAGACCCAGTACTTC; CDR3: CASSFGRAPGETQYF
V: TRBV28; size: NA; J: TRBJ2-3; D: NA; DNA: TGTGCCAGCAGTTTATCCCGGAACACAGATACGCAGTATTTT; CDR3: CASSLSRNTDTQYF
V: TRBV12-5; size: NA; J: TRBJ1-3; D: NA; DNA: TGTGCTAGTGGTTTCCGCGACAGCTCTGGAAACACCATATATTTT; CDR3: CASGFRDSSGNTIYF
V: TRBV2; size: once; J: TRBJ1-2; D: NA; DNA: TGTGCCAGCAGTGGGGACAACTATGGCTACACCTTC; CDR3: CASSGDNYGYTF
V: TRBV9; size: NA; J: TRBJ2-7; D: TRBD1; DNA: TGTGCCAGCAGCGTAGGGACAGGCAACTACGAGCAGTACTTC; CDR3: CASSVGTGNYEQYF
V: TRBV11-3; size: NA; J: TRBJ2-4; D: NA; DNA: TGTGCCAGCAGCTTACTAACCAAAAACATTCAGTACTTC; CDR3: CASSLLTKNIQYF
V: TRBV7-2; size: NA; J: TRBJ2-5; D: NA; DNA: TGTGCCAGCAGCTTGGGGAAATTAGAGACCCAGTACTTC; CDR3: CASSLGKLETQYF
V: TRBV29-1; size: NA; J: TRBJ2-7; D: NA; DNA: TGCAGCGCCCAGAGTCCCAGCTCCTACGAGCAGTACTTC; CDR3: CSAQSPSSYEQYF
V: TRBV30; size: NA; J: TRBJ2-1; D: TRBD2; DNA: TGTGCCTGGACGAAGCGGGATGACCCGGAGCAGTTCTTC; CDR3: CAWTKRDDPEQFF
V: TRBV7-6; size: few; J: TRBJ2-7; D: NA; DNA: TGTGCCAGCAGCTTAGAAATTGGGTACGAGCAGTACTTC; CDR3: CASSLEIGYEQYF
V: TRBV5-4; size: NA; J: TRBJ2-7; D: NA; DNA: TGTGCCAGCAGCCGAGACGGCAGCTTATCCTACGAGCAGTACTTC; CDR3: CASSRDGSLSYEQYF
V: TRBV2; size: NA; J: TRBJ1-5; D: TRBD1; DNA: TGTGCCAGCAGACTGGACAGGGGGTTTCAGCCCCAGCATTTT; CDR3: CASRLDRGFQPQHF
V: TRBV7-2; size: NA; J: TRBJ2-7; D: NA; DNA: TGTGCCAGCAGCTTAGGGCTAGCGAGGTCTTACGAGCAGTACTTC; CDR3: CASSLGLARSYEQYF
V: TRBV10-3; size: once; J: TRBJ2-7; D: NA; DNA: TGTGCCAGCGGTCCTCCTGGCTACGAGCAGTACTTC; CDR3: CASGPPGYEQYF
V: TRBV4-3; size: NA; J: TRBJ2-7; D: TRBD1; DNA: TGCGCCAGCAGCCAAGCGACAGGGTTCTACGAGCAGTACTTC; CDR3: CASSQATGFYEQYF
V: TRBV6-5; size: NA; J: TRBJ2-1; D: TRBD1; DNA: TGTGCCAGCAGTTACGCGACAGGGTGGGATGAGCAGTTCTTC; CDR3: CASSYATGWDEQFF